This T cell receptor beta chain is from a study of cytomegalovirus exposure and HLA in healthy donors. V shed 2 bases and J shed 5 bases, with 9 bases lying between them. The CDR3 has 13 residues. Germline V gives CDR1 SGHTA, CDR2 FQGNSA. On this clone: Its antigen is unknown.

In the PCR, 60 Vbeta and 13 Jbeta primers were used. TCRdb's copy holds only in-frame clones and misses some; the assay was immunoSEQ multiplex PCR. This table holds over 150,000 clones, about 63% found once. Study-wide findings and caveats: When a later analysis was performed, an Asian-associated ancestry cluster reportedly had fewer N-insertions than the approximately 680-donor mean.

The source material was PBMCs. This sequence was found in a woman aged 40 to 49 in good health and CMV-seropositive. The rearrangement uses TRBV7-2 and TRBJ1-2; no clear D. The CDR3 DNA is TGTGCCAGCAGCTTAAGTACAGTTTATGGCTACACCTTC. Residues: CASSLSTVYGYTF.